This T cell receptor beta chain is from a study of blood T cell repertoires in COVID-19. Study information: PBMCs, B-cell-depleted T cells, or T cells were the source of the cDNA or gDNA that made up the material.

Data came from immunoSEQ multiplex PCR; TCRdb stores just in-frame clones and leaves some out. In the table there are about 300,000 clones, more than 75% of which are singletons. In this sample, this clone turned up a few times. Those who participated ranged in age from roughly 18 to 89 years and resided in about two dozen US areas. Grouping used clinical history reported by participants in a survey and questionnaire. Each recovered donor of Cohort 3 presented with two negative PCRs, clearance, or symptom resolution. The J segment lost 6 bases and the V segment lost 5 bases, leaving 19 bases of the junction unmatched. The CDR3 runs 20 residues. CDR1 is KGHSH, CDR2 LQKENI, per germline.

This chain joins TRBV18 and TRBJ2-2, with 12 bases identical to TRBD1. The receptor was derived from a man aged 30-40 years who had recovered from COVID-19. The sequencing sample was made of PBMCs or T cells enriched from blood (not recorded which). Here the CDR3 reads CASSAQRRGTGGELSGELFF. CDR3 nucleotides: TGTGCCAGCTCAGCGCAACGAAGAGGGACAGGGGGCGAATTATCCGGGGAGCTGTTTTTT.